This entry lists 21 T cell receptor beta chains sequenced from one sample in a study of blood T cell repertoires in COVID-19. TCRdb's table, derived via immunoSEQ multiplex PCR, lists solely in-frame clones and lacks some. Of over 200,000 clones listed, 88% are singletons. Specimen: peripheral blood. Receptor source: a woman aged 35 to 49 who had recovered from COVID-19.

The V gene is TRBV18, the J gene TRBJ1-1; maybe TRBD1 (5 bases). Trimming left V 1 base short and J 5 bases short, with 17 bases between. The CDR3 spans 16 residues. Germline CDR1 is KGHSH and CDR2 is LQKENI. The DNA for the CDR3 is TGTGCCAGCTCACCACTCTCGGGTCAGGGTGGTACTGAAGCTTTCTTT. This codes for CASSPLSGQGGTEAFF. Combining the CDR3 with reference TRBV18 and TRBJ1-1 gives the whole variable domain NAGVMQNPRHLVRRRGQEARLRCSPMKGHSHVYWYRQLPEEGLKFMVYLQKENIIDESGMPKERFSAEFPKEGPSILRIQQVVRGDSAAYFCASSPLSGQGGTEAFFGQGTRLTVV.

There are a few counts of this clone. This chain connects TRBV2 to TRBJ1-2; D gene ambiguous. The germline gives CDR1 SNHLY, CDR2 FYNNEI. CDR3 length: 10 residues. V dropped 8 bases and J dropped 7 bases, with 8 bases sitting between them. The CDR3 nucleotides are TGTGCCAGCGGTAGCTTTGGCTACACCTTC. This codes for CASGSFGYTF.

V gene TRBV6-5 combines with J gene TRBJ2-5, with 11 bases that match TRBD1. The CDR3 contains 15 residues. The trim removed 6 bases at V and 4 bases at J, leaving 7 bases unmatched. In germline, CDR1 is MNHEY, CDR2 SVGAGI. The CDR3 DNA is TGTGCCAGCAGCACCACCGGGACAGGGGGAGAGACCCAGTACTTC. Amino acid sequence: CASSTTGTGGETQYF.

The rearrangement joins TRBV19 to TRBJ2-7; the match to TRBD2 covers 11 bases. This CDR3 comprises 16 residues. After removal of 7 bases from V and 0 bases from J, the junction contained 8 bases not matched to a gene. The germline gives CDR1 LNHDA, CDR2 SQIVND (reference sequence). The CDR3 bases are TGTGCCAGTACCGGACTAGCGGGCAATAGCTCCTACGAGCAGTACTTC. As protein: CASTGLAGNSSYEQYF. Variable domain in full (rest from reference TRBV19 and TRBJ2-7): DGGITQSPKYLFRKEGQNVTLSCEQNLNHDAMYWYRQDPGQGLRLIYYSQIVNDFQKGDIAEGYSVSREKKESFPLTVTSAQKNPTAFYLCASTGLAGNSSYEQYFGPGTRLTVT.

The rearrangement joins TRBV9 to TRBJ2-2; 8 bases agree with TRBD1. The V segment lost 2 bases and the J segment 4 bases; nucleotides outside the gene matches: 7. Germline values: CDR1 SGDLS, CDR2 YYNGEE. The CDR3 extends over 16 amino acids. DNA of the CDR3: TGTGCCAGCAGCGTCGGGACAGGTGGTATCACCGGGGAGCTGTTTTTT. This gives the protein CASSVGTGGITGELFF. The whole variable domain, remainder taken from reference TRBV9 and TRBJ2-2, is DSGVTQTPKHLITATGQRVTLRCSPRSGDLSVYWYQQSLDQGLQFLIQYYNGEERAKGNILERFSAQQFPDLHSELNLSSLELGDSALYFCASSVGTGGITGELFFGEGSRLTVL.

The rearrangement uses TRBV30 and TRBJ2-3, with TRBD2 identical over 12 bases. V lost 1 base and J lost 9; bases outside the gene matches: 14. The germline CDR1 and CDR2 sequences are GTSNPN and SVGIG (reference sequence). The CDR3 is 17 amino acids. This CDR3 reads CAWSEIGTSGRRGTQYF. In nucleotides, the CDR3 is TGTGCCTGGAGTGAGATAGGGACTAGCGGGCGCAGAGGGACGCAGTATTTT.

V is TRBV6-6 and J is TRBJ1-5; D unresolved. The CDR3 consists of 15 residues. CDR1 and CDR2 from the germline V gene are MNHNY and SVGAGI (reference sequence). V lost 6 bases to trimming and J lost 3 bases, with 15 bases between them. This CDR3 is CASRHPGRPNQPQHF. CDR3 nucleotide sequence: TGTGCCAGCAGACACCCGGGGAGGCCCAATCAGCCCCAGCATTTT.

This clone was recorded a few times. The rearrangement joins TRBV3-1 (or the pseudogene TRBV3-2) to TRBJ2-1, with 9 bases identical to TRBD2. V shed 3 bases and J 4 bases; nucleotides not matched to a gene: 7. Germline assignment: CDR1 LGHDT and CDR2 YNNKEL (reference sequence). The CDR3 consists of 16 residues. CDR3 coding DNA: TGTGCCAGCAGCCATTCGACTAGCGGTAAATACAATGAGCAGTTCTTC. Its translation is CASSHSTSGKYNEQFF.

V is TRBV7-2 and J is TRBJ1-4, with 9 bases identical to TRBD1. CDR3 length equals 16 residues. J was trimmed by 3 bases and V by 5 bases; bases with no gene match: 7. The V gene's germline CDR1 is SGHTA and CDR2 FQGNSA. The CDR3 DNA is TGTGCCAGCAGCCCAAGGGACAGGGCGGCTAATGAAAAACTGTTTTTT. This sequence encodes CASSPRDRAANEKLFF.

The chain uses TRBV7-6 and TRBJ2-7, with TRBD1 matching 11 bases. J gave up 6 bases and V 1 base, and 11 bases lay outside the gene matches. The germline gives CDR1 SGHVS, CDR2 FNYEAQ. The CDR3 spans 17 residues. CDR3 residues: CASSLGLGGQGAGEQYF. The CDR3 DNA is TGTGCCAGCAGCTTAGGGTTGGGAGGACAGGGGGCAGGCGAGCAGTACTTC.

The gene calls are TRBV7-8 and TRBJ1-1; TRBD1 is a possible D gene (5 bases). V gave up 5 bases and J gave up 1 base, with 11 bases separating them. Germline CDR1 and CDR2: SGHVS and FQNEAQ. CDR3 length equals 14 residues. The CDR3 sequence is CASSKDRANTEAFF. CDR3 DNA sequence: TGTGCCAGCAGCAAAGACAGAGCGAACACTGAAGCTTTCTTT.

This sequence joins TRBV30 and TRBJ1-1; D perhaps matches TRBD1 (5 bases). The V gene's germline CDR1 is GTSNPN and CDR2 SVGIG (reference sequence). This CDR3 contains 16 residues. The V end lost 3 bases, the J end lost 6 bases, and 23 bases lay between the germline ends. For the CDR3, the DNA is TGTGCCTGGAGGGTATGGGGCCTGCCGAAGGACGCTGAAGCTTTCTTT. As protein: CAWRVWGLPKDAEAFF.

CDR3 sequence (DNA): TGTGCCAGCAGCTTAGCGGGGGCTGCAGATACGCAGTATTTT. It encodes CASSLAGAADTQYF. The chain employs TRBV7-2 and TRBJ2-3; possibly TRBD1 for D (6 bases). Germline CDR1 reads SGHTA; CDR2 reads FQGNSA. V lost 0 bases to trimming and J lost 4 bases, with 8 bases between them. The CDR3 runs to 14 residues.

The chain joins TRBV4-3 to TRBJ2-1; TRBD2 is a possible D gene (7 bases). The CDR3 has 16 residues. Per germline, CDR1 LGHNA and CDR2 YSLEER. Trimming took off 1 base at V and 9 bases at J, with 19 bases between the two ends. Here the CDR3 DNA reads TGCGCCAGCAGCCAAGTGGGGGGGAGGGCCAGGGGTGAGCAGTTCTTC. Its translation: CASSQVGGRARGEQFF.

Concerning this clone itself: Within the sample, other DNA sequences also encode this same CDR3. The chain recombines TRBV7-9 with TRBJ1-5; 8 nucleotides align to TRBD1. The V segment lost 5 bases and the J segment 6 bases; nucleotides outside the gene matches: 6. This CDR3 spans 14 amino acids. The germline CDR1 and CDR2 sequences are SEHNR and FQNEAQ (reference sequence). Here the CDR3 reads CASSPDRVGQPQHF. In DNA form, the CDR3 reads TGTGCCAGCAGCCCGGACAGGGTGGGTCAGCCCCAGCATTTT.

The chain couples TRBV30 to TRBJ2-5; 12 nucleotides agree with TRBD2. The CDR3 extends over 15 amino acids. Germline assignment: CDR1 GTSNPN and CDR2 SVGIG (reference sequence). V shed 2 bases and J 10 bases; nucleotides not matched to a gene: 11. The CDR3 DNA follows: TGTGCCTGGAGTCCCATCGGTCTAGCGGGAGGGGGCCAGTACTTC. This codes for CAWSPIGLAGGGQYF.

This chain links TRBV5-4 with TRBJ2-7; TRBD2 might be the D (6 bases). This CDR3 is built from 13 residues. CDR1 is SGHNT, CDR2 YYREEE, per germline (reference sequence). The V end lost 4 bases, the J end lost 2 bases, and 10 bases lay between the germline ends. The chain's CDR3 is CASSHRGTYEQYF. The CDR3 DNA reads as TGTGCCAGCAGCCACCGGGGGACCTACGAGCAGTACTTC. Together with reference TRBV5-4 and TRBJ2-7, the CDR3 gives the full variable domain: ETGVTQSPTHLIKTRGQQVTLRCSSQSGHNTVSWYQQALGQGPQFIFQYYREEENGRGNFPPRFSGLQFPNYSSELNVNALELDDSALYLCASSHRGTYEQYFGPGTRLTVT.

The chain carries TRBV7-2 and TRBJ2-3, with a weak D call TRBD1 (5 bases). CDR1 and CDR2 from the germline V gene are SGHTA and FQGNSA. V lost 1 base and J lost 0, with 8 bases in between. The CDR3 loop spans 15 amino acids. The CDR3 region has the DNA TGTGCCAGCAGCTTAGTGGGGCGAAGCACAGATACGCAGTATTTT. Residues: CASSLVGRSTDTQYF.

The chain links TRBV6-2 or TRBV6-3 to TRBJ1-6, with D hard to call. The germline CDR1 and CDR2 sequences are MNHEY and SVGEGT. This CDR3 spans 15 amino acids. V was shortened by 0 bases and J by 7 bases, with 10 bases between the two germline ends. The CDR3 bases are TGTGCCAGCAGTTACTCGGGGAGATTGAATTCACCCCTCCACTTT. Translation gives CASSYSGRLNSPLHF.

The chain links TRBV7-6 to TRBJ2-7; a possible D gene is TRBD2 (7 bases). This CDR3 comprises 16 residues. Germline V gene sequence: CDR1 SGHVS, CDR2 FNYEAQ. Trimming pared 1 base from V and 3 bases from J, leaving 16 bases between. CDR3: CASSLGIRGAIYEQYF. CDR3 DNA sequence: TGTGCCAGCAGCTTAGGGATTCGGGGGGCCATCTACGAGCAGTACTTC.

The chain joins TRBV27 to TRBJ2-4, with D hard to call. The V and J ends lost 3 bases and 5 bases respectively, with 11 bases between them. Germline V lookup: CDR1 MNHEY, CDR2 SMNVEV (reference sequence). The CDR3 totals 14 residues. This chain's CDR3 is CASSFGGLENIQYF. The DNA for the CDR3 is TGTGCCAGCAGTTTCGGCGGTCTGGAAAACATTCAGTACTTC.